The 8 T cell receptor beta chains listed next were all sequenced from one sample in a study of blood T cell repertoires in COVID-19. Profiled with immunoSEQ multiplex PCR; TCRdb holds only in-frame clones, not every one. This table holds a few hundred thousand clones, roughly 87% found once. The sample taken for sequencing was peripheral blood. The source of these receptors is a woman in her late teens or twenties who had recovered from COVID-19.

The chain combines TRBV6-2 or TRBV6-3 with TRBJ2-1; 8 nucleotides match TRBD1. In germline, CDR1 is MNHEY, CDR2 SVGEGT. V lost 3 bases to trimming and J lost 4 bases; unmatched junction nucleotides: 5. CDR3 size: 15 residues. CDR3 sequence reads: CASSYRTGHYNEQFF. CDR3 DNA: TGTGCCAGCAGTTATCGGACAGGGCATTACAATGAGCAGTTCTTC.

The chain is built from TRBV6-5 and TRBJ2-5; 8 bases line up with TRBD2. Germline V lookup: CDR1 MNHEY, CDR2 SVGAGI. The CDR3 covers 14 residues. The V and J ends lost 0 bases and 6 bases, in that order; junction bases with no gene match: 3. Written as DNA, the CDR3 is TGTGCCAGCAGTTACTCGACGGGGGGGAAGACCCAGTACTTC. This codes for CASSYSTGGKTQYF.

The genes are TRBV10-1 and TRBJ1-5, with D maybe TRBD1 (5 bases). Trimming shortened V by 3 bases and J by 8 bases, and 17 bases separated the two germline ends. The CDR3 covers 15 residues. The germline CDR1 and CDR2 sequences are WNHNN and SYGVQD (reference sequence). The DNA of the CDR3 is TGCGCCAGCAGTGAAATCCCAGGGTCCAAGGAGCCCCAGCATTTT. Translation: CASSEIPGSKEPQHF.

This clone was detected only once. The chain employs TRBV10-3 and TRBJ2-1; D is perhaps TRBD2 (6 bases). The germline CDR1 and CDR2 sequences are ENHRY and SYGVKD. The CDR3 is 12 amino acids. V was clipped by 4 bases and J by 9 bases, with 10 bases between them. The CDR3 DNA reads as TGTGCCATCAGTGGGGGGGTGGGTGAGCAGTTCTTC. Residues: CAISGGVGEQFF.

This chain joins TRBV6-5 and TRBJ1-4; D unresolved. CDR1 and CDR2 (germline): MNHEY, SVGAGI. V was clipped by 6 bases and J by 0 bases, with 8 bases between them. The CDR3 runs to 14 residues. In nucleotides, the CDR3 is TGTGCCAGCAGAAACAGTGCAACTAATGAAAAACTGTTTTTT. Its translation: CASRNSATNEKLFF.

The rearrangement uses TRBV7-9 and TRBJ2-7; D is perhaps TRBD1 (6 bases). The CDR3 has 13 amino acids. The germline V gene encodes CDR1 SEHNR and CDR2 FQNEAQ (reference sequence). The V end lost 5 bases, the J end lost 4 bases, and 12 bases lay between the germline ends. CDR3 protein: CASSHGQPYEQYF. The CDR3 DNA reads TGTGCCAGCAGCCACGGACAGCCTTACGAGCAGTACTTC. Filled out from reference TRBV7-9 and TRBJ2-7, the complete variable domain reads DTGVSQNPRHKITKRGQNVTFRCDPISEHNRLYWYRQTLGQGPEFLTYFQNEAQLEKSRLLSDRFSAERPKGSFSTLEIQRTEQGDSAMYLCASSHGQPYEQYFGPGTRLTVT.

The J gene is TRBJ2-1, the V gene TRBV6-6; D is uncertain. CDR1 MNHNY and CDR2 SVGAGI come from the germline V gene (reference sequence). The CDR3 loop spans 11 amino acids. V was shortened by 5 bases and J by 8 bases, with 7 bases between the two germline ends. The CDR3 DNA is TGTGCCAGCAGTCCCTCGGATGAGCAGTTCTTC. Translated: CASSPSDEQFF.

The chain employs TRBV5-1 and TRBJ2-2; TRBD2 is a possible D gene (5 bases). The V end lost 5 bases, the J end lost 3 bases, and 11 bases lay between the germline ends. The germline CDR1 and CDR2 sequences are SGHRS and YFSETQ. This CDR3 spans 14 amino acids. The CDR3 protein is CASRRDRDTGELFF. The DNA of the CDR3 is TGCGCCAGCAGGAGGGATCGGGACACCGGGGAGCTGTTTTTT.